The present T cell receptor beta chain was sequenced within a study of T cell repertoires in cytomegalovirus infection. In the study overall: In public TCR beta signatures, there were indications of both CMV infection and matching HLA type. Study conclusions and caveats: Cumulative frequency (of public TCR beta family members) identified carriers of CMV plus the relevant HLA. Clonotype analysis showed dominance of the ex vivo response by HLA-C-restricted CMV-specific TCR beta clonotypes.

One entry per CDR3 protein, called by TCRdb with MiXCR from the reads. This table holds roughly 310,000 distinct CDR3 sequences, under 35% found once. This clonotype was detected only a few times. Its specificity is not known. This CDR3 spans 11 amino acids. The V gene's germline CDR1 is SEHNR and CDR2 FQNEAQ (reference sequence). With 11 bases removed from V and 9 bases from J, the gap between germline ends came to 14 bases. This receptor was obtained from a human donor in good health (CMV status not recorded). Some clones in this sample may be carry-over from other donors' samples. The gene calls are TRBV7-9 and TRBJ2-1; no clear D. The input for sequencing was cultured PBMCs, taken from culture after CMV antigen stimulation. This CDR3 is CAGSSATEQFF. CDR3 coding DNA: TGTGCCGGGTCCTCGGCCACTGAGCAGTTCTTC.